This TCR beta chain emerged from a study of regulatory T cells in long-lasting Graves disease. Trimming took 5 bases from V and 3 from J; bases not matched to a gene: 8. The CDR3 is made up of 15 amino acids. Germline V gene data show CDR1 as SGHRS and CDR2 as YFSETQ. The sample holds many counts of this clonotype. Antigen: not known. Notes on the study in general: Patients with persistent disease showed a bias toward TRBV28, TRBJ1-2 and TRBJ2-5.

Arm-PCR of CDR3 regions with iRepertoire HTBI primers generated TCR beta libraries. Each CDR3 protein gets one entry after TCRdb re-called the multiplex PCR reads with MiXCR. The sample holds over 450,000 distinct CDR3 sequences, about 11% seen once. The time point: newly diagnosed GD, antithyroid drugs for less than 3 months. With RNA extracted from PBMCs as input, the TCR library was made. This sample also belongs to another study, concerning T cells in Graves' hyperthyroidism and ophthalmopathy.

The sample consisted of peripheral blood mononuclear cells (PBMCs), taken at new diagnosis, from a patient treated with antithyroid drugs. This chain joins TRBV5-1 and TRBJ1-2, with 9 bases that match TRBD1. The TCR originated in a woman in her 30s with Graves disease. The DNA for the CDR3 is TGCGCCAGCAGATCTACAGGGGGCGCGGACTATGGCTACACCTTC. It encodes CASRSTGGADYGYTF.